The 28 T cell receptor beta chains reported below all come from one sample, sequenced in a study of T cells in Graves' hyperthyroidism and ophthalmopathy. Amplified TCR beta CDR3 regions came from RNA transcripts. During a first-round RT-PCR of the TCR CDR3, the HTBI primer set was used. MiXCR, run by TCRdb on the multiplex PCR reads, gives a single entry per CDR3 protein. This table holds over 150,000 distinct CDR3 sequences, over 15% found once. Input material: blood. The receptors shown here come from a woman in her 50s with Graves' hyperthyroidism.

This chain joins TRBV28 and TRBJ2-7; TRBD2 might be the D (5 bases). V was cut by 8 bases and J by 1 base, with 12 bases left in between. This CDR3 is built from 13 residues. The V gene's germline CDR1 is MDHEN and CDR2 SYDVKM. This CDR3 is CASGNAGSYEQYF. DNA of the CDR3: TGTGCCAGCGGAAATGCGGGTTCCTACGAGCAGTACTTC.

This clonotype was counted at least ten times. The chain is built from TRBV5-1 and TRBJ2-3; no clear D. The CDR3 is 15 residues long. Germline assignment: CDR1 SGHRS and CDR2 YFSETQ. Trimming stripped 4 bases from V and 0 bases from J, with 12 bases between. CDR3 in amino acids: CASSRHTTSTDTQYF. CDR3 nucleotide sequence: TGCGCCAGCAGCCGACATACGACTAGCACAGATACGCAGTATTTT. Together with reference TRBV5-1 and TRBJ2-3, the CDR3 gives the full variable domain: KAGVTQTPRYLIKTRGQQVTLSCSPISGHRSVSWYQQTPGQGLQFLFEYFSETQRNKGNFPGRFSGRQFSNSRSEMNVSTLELGDSALYLCASSRHTTSTDTQYFGPGTRLTVL.

This clonotype was seen repeatedly, ten times or more. V and J are TRBV7-2 and TRBJ1-2, with D maybe TRBD1 (6 bases). CDR1 is SGHTA and CDR2 is FQGNSA in the germline V gene. The CDR3 consists of 15 residues. Trimming stripped 5 bases from V and 3 bases from J, with 16 bases between. The CDR3 DNA sequence: TGTGCCAGCAGCGTAGAGGGGGGTTGGTACTATGGCTACACCTTC. It codes for CASSVEGGWYYGYTF.

The genes are TRBV5-8 and TRBJ1-5; D call uncertain. Germline CDR1 is SGHTS and CDR2 is YDEGEE. V lost 5 bases, J lost 8 bases, and 11 bases lay in between. The CDR3 length is 12 residues. As DNA, the CDR3 is TGTGCCAGCAGTCTTTGGGGAGAGCCCCAGCATTTT. Translating it yields CASSLWGEPQHF.

The rearrangement joins TRBV2 to TRBJ2-1; 7 nucleotides match TRBD1. The germline gives CDR1 SNHLY, CDR2 FYNNEI. The J segment lost 8 bases and the V segment lost 6 bases, leaving 4 bases of the junction unmatched. The CDR3 is made up of 12 amino acids. CDR3 bases: TGTGCCAGCAGCCTAGACAGGGATGAGCAGTTCTTC. Protein: CASSLDRDEQFF.

The table lists this clonotype with many counts. The J gene is TRBJ2-1, the V gene TRBV7-9; D is unclear. The CDR3 extends over 14 amino acids. Germline V gene sequence: CDR1 SEHNR, CDR2 FQNEAQ (reference sequence). Between the trimmed V and J ends, which lost 5 bases and 0 bases, there was a span of 8 bases. CDR3 residues: CASSLELSYNEQFF. The CDR3 DNA follows: TGTGCCAGCAGCCTAGAACTCTCCTACAATGAGCAGTTCTTC.

Of note for this clonotype: Just one base apart from a much larger clone, this may be a read error. The chain carries TRBV20-1 and TRBJ2-1, with 7 bases that match TRBD2. Germline CDR1 DFQATT, CDR2 SNEGSKA (reference sequence). This CDR3 spans 14 amino acids. The DNA of the CDR3 is TGCGGTGCTTCTGGGGGGGGAGCCTACAATGAGCAGTTCTTC. It yields the protein CGASGGGAYNEQFF.

This clonotype was recorded at least ten times. V gene TRBV12-3 or TRBV12-4 combines with J gene TRBJ2-7; 11 nucleotides agree with TRBD1. J was trimmed by 3 bases and V by 4 bases; bases with no gene match: 5. This CDR3 spans 15 amino acids. CDR3: CASSSPGTGGYEQYF. CDR3 sequence (DNA): TGTGCCAGCAGTTCCCCCGGGACAGGGGGCTACGAGCAGTACTTC.

This clonotype was seen at least ten times. This chain links TRBV28 with TRBJ2-1; a possible D gene is TRBD2 (7 bases). Between the trimmed V and J ends, which lost 8 bases and 9 bases, there was a span of 20 bases. The germline V gene encodes CDR1 MDHEN and CDR2 SYDVKM. The CDR3 is 14 amino acids. In DNA, the CDR3 is TGTGCCAGCCGCGTGGCGGGGGCGCGTAGTGAGCAGTTCTTC. Translating it yields CASRVAGARSEQFF.

This clonotype has at least ten counts. The gene calls are TRBV27 and TRBJ1-2, with no clear D. The CDR3 is 15 amino acids. V was cut by 1 base and J by 8 bases, with 17 bases left in between. CDR1 and CDR2 from the germline V gene are MNHEY and SMNVEV (reference sequence). CDR3 nucleotides: TGTGCCAGCAGTTTATTTGGCCCACAAGGAGGCGGCTACACCTTC. Amino acids: CASSLFGPQGGGYTF.

This clonotype has only a few counts. The chain has TRBV7-9 and TRBJ2-2, with 7 bases lining up with TRBD1. The CDR3 runs to 16 residues. Germline V gene lookup returns CDR1 SEHNR and CDR2 FQNEAQ (reference sequence). With 7 bases clipped from V and 1 base from J, the junction kept 9 bases outside the gene matches. DNA for the CDR3: TGTGCCAGCAACCCCAGAGGGACAGAGAACACCGGGGAGCTGTTTTTT. Residues: CASNPRGTENTGELFF.

In the case of this clonotype: An end of the junction does not agree with germline; a read error may underlie this. The rearrangement joins TRBV14 to TRBJ1-3; a weak D match, TRBD1 (6 bases). This CDR3 contains 15 residues. CDR1 is SGHDN, CDR2 FVKESK, per germline. As DNA, the CDR3 is TGTGCCAGCAGCCCTTGGGACAACTCTGGAAACATCATATATTTT. It is translated as CASSPWDNSGNIIYF.

Ten or more counts support this clonotype. The rearrangement joins TRBV28 to TRBJ1-6, with D possibly matching TRBD1 (6 bases). The CDR3 spans 17 residues. Germline CDR1 and CDR2: MDHEN and SYDVKM. Trimming stripped 2 bases from V and 7 bases from J, with 18 bases between. The CDR3 DNA is TGTGCCAGCAGTTTACCTAAAGGGACATTCGTAAATTCACCCCTCCACTTT. It specifies CASSLPKGTFVNSPLHF.

This clonotype was counted ten times or more. This chain joins TRBV5-1 and TRBJ1-1; a weak D match, TRBD1 (5 bases). V was clipped by 3 bases and J by 1 base, with 13 bases between them. This CDR3 contains 15 residues. CDR1 is SGHRS and CDR2 is YFSETQ in the germline V gene. Here the CDR3 reads CASSYGDRKNTEAFF. The CDR3 DNA reads TGCGCCAGCAGCTACGGTGACAGAAAGAACACTGAAGCTTTCTTT.

This clonotype has just a few counts. V is TRBV20-1 and J is TRBJ2-7; D unclear. This CDR3 has 12 amino acids. The germline V gene has CDR1 DFQATT and CDR2 SNEGSKA (reference sequence). V shed 3 bases and J shed 1 base, with 7 bases lying between them. The CDR3 DNA is TGCAGTGCTAGCACTGATTCCTACGAGCAGTACTTC. This encodes CSASTDSYEQYF.

This clonotype was seen more than once but under ten times. The chain joins TRBV7-9 to TRBJ2-7; D not resolved. The CDR3 sequence is 13 residues long. Trimming stripped 5 bases from V and 2 bases from J, with 10 bases between. Germline V CDR1 and CDR2: SEHNR, FQNEAQ (reference sequence). The CDR3 reads CASSKGLAYEQYF. The CDR3 DNA is TGTGCCAGCAGCAAAGGGTTGGCCTACGAGCAGTACTTC.

Concerning this clonotype itself: Relative to the germline gene, one junction end is altered; a read error may explain this. This chain uses TRBV6-1 with TRBJ2-2, with D possibly being TRBD2 (5 bases). The CDR3 spans 14 residues. Germline V gene lookup returns CDR1 MNHNS and CDR2 SASEGT. The CDR3 bases are TGTGCCAGCAGTAGAGTCCGAAACACCGGGGAGCGGTTTTTT. Protein: CASSRVRNTGERFF.

This clonotype has more than one count but fewer than ten. The chain uses TRBV28 and TRBJ1-2; no definite D call. CDR3 length: 15 residues. CDR1 is MDHEN and CDR2 is SYDVKM in the germline V gene. Trimming pared 2 bases from V and 8 bases from J, leaving 18 bases between. CDR3 amino acids: CASSLGRWAASGYTF. For the CDR3, the DNA is TGTGCCAGCAGTTTAGGGCGTTGGGCGGCCTCGGGCTACACCTTC.

This clonotype was found many times. V is TRBV5-6 and J is TRBJ2-5; no firm D call. CDR3 size: 14 residues. The germline gives CDR1 SGHDT, CDR2 YYEEEE. The germline V and J ends were trimmed by 5 bases and 2 bases, with 13 bases remaining between them. CDR3 region: CASRVGRLQETQYF. The DNA for the CDR3 is TGTGCCAGCAGGGTAGGACGGCTACAAGAGACCCAGTACTTC.

A few counts support this clonotype. The DNA is omitted, as the CDR3 cannot be located on it reliably, and the CDR3 follows TCRdb's listing. J is TRBJ2-2 and V is TRBV4-2. Germline assignment: CDR1 LGHNA and CDR2 YNFKEQ. The CDR3 is 15 amino acids long, termini counted. The CDR3: CASSQGSFGAGELFF.

This clonotype showed up many times. V gene TRBV28 combines with J gene TRBJ1-3; TRBD1 matches 7 bases. The CDR3 length is 16 residues. The germline V gene has CDR1 MDHEN and CDR2 SYDVKM. The V segment lost 4 bases and the J segment 0 bases; nucleotides outside the gene matches: 6. CDR3 sequence: CASSSTGRSSGNTIYF. The CDR3 nucleotides are TGTGCCAGCAGTTCGACAGGGAGATCCTCTGGAAACACCATATATTTT.

This clonotype was counted many times. This chain joins TRBV24-1 and TRBJ1-2; TRBD1 might be the D (6 bases). V shed 4 bases and J shed 4 bases, with 9 bases lying between them. This CDR3 is 13 amino acids long. Germline lookup yields CDR1 KGHDR and CDR2 SFDVKD. The CDR3 DNA reads TGTGCCACCAGTGACAGGGGCTTCTATGGCTACACCTTC. This encodes CATSDRGFYGYTF.

This chain connects TRBV7-2 to TRBJ2-7; TRBD2 aligns across 12 bases. Germline V lookup: CDR1 SGHTA, CDR2 FQGNSA. The CDR3 totals 16 residues. Trimming at V came to 6 bases and at J to 5 bases, leaving 11 bases not matched to a gene. The CDR3 region is CASSSALAGGVHEQYF. The DNA of the CDR3 is TGTGCCAGCAGTTCCGCACTAGCGGGAGGCGTCCACGAGCAGTACTTC.

The rearrangement links TRBV19 to TRBJ2-1, with D possibly being TRBD1 or TRBD2 (5 bases each). Trimming removed 9 bases from V and 7 bases from J, with 13 bases in between. CDR1 and CDR2 (germline): LNHDA, SQIVND (reference sequence). This CDR3 has 12 residues. CDR3: CASLSGLNEQFF. The CDR3 DNA is TGTGCCAGCCTTTCGGGGCTGAATGAGCAGTTCTTC.

This clonotype has a count of ten or more. This chain links TRBV6-5 with TRBJ1-5, with 7 nucleotides matching TRBD1. The trim removed 2 bases at V and 1 base at J, leaving 5 bases unmatched. CDR1 and CDR2 from the germline V gene are MNHEY and SVGAGI. This CDR3 region has 16 residues. In DNA, the CDR3 is TGTGCCAGCAGTTACGGGGCAGGGGGAAGCAATCAGCCCCAGCATTTT. Its protein is CASSYGAGGSNQPQHF.

This clonotype was counted once. The chain couples TRBV19 to TRBJ2-1; 9 bases fit TRBD1. CDR3 length equals 13 residues. The J segment lost 8 bases and the V segment lost 5 bases, leaving 4 bases of the junction unmatched. CDR1 is LNHDA, CDR2 SQIVND, per germline (reference sequence). The CDR3: CASSRTGVHEQFF. The CDR3 DNA reads TGTGCCAGTAGTCGGACAGGGGTCCATGAGCAGTTCTTC.

This clonotype was seen a handful of times. This could be a read error, since a much larger clone is one nucleotide away. V gene TRBV6-1 combines with J gene TRBJ1-1; D is perhaps TRBD1 (5 bases). The CDR3 is 14 residues long. Germline CDR1 and CDR2: MNHNS and SASEGT. Trimming took off 8 bases at V and 3 bases at J, with 16 bases between the two ends. DNA for the CDR3: TGTGCCAGCGGAGGAGGAGCGGGGGACACTGAAGCTTTCTTT. Amino acids: CASGGGAGDTEAFF.

For this clonotype: This clone may be a read error of a much larger clone one base away. V is TRBV7-9 and J is TRBJ1-4; no definite D call. The CDR3 has 14 amino acids. Germline assignment: CDR1 SEHNR and CDR2 FQNEAQ (reference sequence). CDR3 sequence: CAGSTPAGNEKLFF. The CDR3 DNA is TGTGCCGGCAGCACCCCGGCCGGGAATGAAAAACTGTTTTTT. The full variable domain, rest sourced from reference TRBV7-9 and TRBJ1-4, is DTGVSQNPRHKITKRGQNVTFRCDPISEHNRLYWYRQTLGQGPEFLTYFQNEAQLEKSRLLSDRFSAERPKGSFSTLEIQRTEQGDSAMYLCAGSTPAGNEKLFFGSGTQLSVL.